The clone carrying this T cell receptor beta chain was observed at least ten times. TCRdb re-analysed the 5' RACE reads in MiXCR, keeping a single row per CDR3 protein. This table holds about 52,000 distinct CDR3 sequences, 7.4% found once. The time point is: blood at routine non-recurrence follow-up after resection. Whole RNA was taken from tumor, nontumor lung or frozen PBMC; it was then sequenced unsorted. This sample is drawn from a study of spatial heterogeneity in lung cancer. Overall study context: For the average unique TCR and UMI combination, more than nine occurrences appeared in raw reads.

This receptor was taken from a female donor with early-stage non-small cell lung cancer. This specimen was PBMCs, taken at follow-up.

The CDR3 nucleotides are TGCAGTGCCGATAACTATGGCTACACCTTC. Amino acid sequence: CSADNYGYTF. This chain links TRBV20-1 with TRBJ1-2; D gene uncertain. Germline values: CDR1 DFQATT, CDR2 SNEGSKA (reference sequence). This CDR3 is 10 amino acids long. Trimming cost V 6 bases and J 1 base, with 3 bases left between them.